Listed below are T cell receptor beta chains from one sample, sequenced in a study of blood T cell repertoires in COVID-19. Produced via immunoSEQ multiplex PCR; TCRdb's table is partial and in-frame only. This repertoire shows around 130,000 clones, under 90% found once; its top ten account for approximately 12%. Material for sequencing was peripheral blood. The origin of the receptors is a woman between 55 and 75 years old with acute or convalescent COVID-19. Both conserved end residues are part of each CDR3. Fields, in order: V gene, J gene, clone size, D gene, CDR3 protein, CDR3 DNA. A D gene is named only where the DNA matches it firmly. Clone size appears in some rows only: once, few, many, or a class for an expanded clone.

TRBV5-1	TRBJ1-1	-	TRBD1	CASRFTGGGMRTEAFF	TGCGCCAGCAGATTCACAGGGGGAGGGATGAGGACTGAAGCTTTCTTT
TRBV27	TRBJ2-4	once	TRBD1	CASSLGTGKNIQYF	TGTGCCAGCAGTTTAGGGACAGGGAAAAACATTCAGTACTTC
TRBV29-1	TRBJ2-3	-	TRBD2	CSVERTGGPDTQYF	TGCAGCGTTGAACGGACGGGGGGTCCAGATACGCAGTATTTT
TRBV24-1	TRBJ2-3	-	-	CATGAREDTQYF	TGTGCCACAGGGGCGCGTGAAGATACGCAGTATTTT
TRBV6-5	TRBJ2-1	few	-	CASSTGSAYNEQFF	TGTGCCAGCAGTACCGGGTCCGCATACAATGAGCAGTTCTTC
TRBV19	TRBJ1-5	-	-	CASSIESFYSNQPQHF	TGTGCCAGTAGTATCGAGAGTTTTTATAGCAATCAGCCCCAGCATTTT
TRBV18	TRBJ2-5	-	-	CASSPPDRPQRETQYF	TGTGCCAGCTCACCACCGGACAGACCTCAAAGGGAGACCCAGTACTTC
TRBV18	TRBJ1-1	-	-	CASSPSGIGAAEAFF	TGTGCCAGCTCACCTTCGGGGATCGGCGCGGCTGAAGCTTTCTTT
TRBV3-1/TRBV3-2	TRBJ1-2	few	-	CASSPNEPYGYTF	TGTGCCAGCAGCCCAAATGAGCCCTATGGCTACACCTTC
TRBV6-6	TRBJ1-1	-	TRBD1	CASSYGKGAGGTEAFF	TGTGCCAGCAGTTACGGAAAGGGGGCAGGAGGCACTGAAGCTTTCTTT
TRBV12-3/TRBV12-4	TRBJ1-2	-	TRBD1	CASSPGGADGYTF	TGTGCCAGCAGTCCAGGGGGCGCCGATGGCTACACCTTC
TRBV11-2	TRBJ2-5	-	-	CASRTWGGLETQYF	TGTGCCAGCAGGACATGGGGGGGCCTAGAGACCCAGTACTTC
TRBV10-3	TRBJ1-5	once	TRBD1	CATGQGGNQPQHF	TGTGCCACGGGACAGGGAGGAAATCAGCCCCAGCATTTT
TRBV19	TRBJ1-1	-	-	CASSIPLDTEAFF	TGTGCCAGTAGTATCCCTCTAGACACTGAAGCTTTCTTT